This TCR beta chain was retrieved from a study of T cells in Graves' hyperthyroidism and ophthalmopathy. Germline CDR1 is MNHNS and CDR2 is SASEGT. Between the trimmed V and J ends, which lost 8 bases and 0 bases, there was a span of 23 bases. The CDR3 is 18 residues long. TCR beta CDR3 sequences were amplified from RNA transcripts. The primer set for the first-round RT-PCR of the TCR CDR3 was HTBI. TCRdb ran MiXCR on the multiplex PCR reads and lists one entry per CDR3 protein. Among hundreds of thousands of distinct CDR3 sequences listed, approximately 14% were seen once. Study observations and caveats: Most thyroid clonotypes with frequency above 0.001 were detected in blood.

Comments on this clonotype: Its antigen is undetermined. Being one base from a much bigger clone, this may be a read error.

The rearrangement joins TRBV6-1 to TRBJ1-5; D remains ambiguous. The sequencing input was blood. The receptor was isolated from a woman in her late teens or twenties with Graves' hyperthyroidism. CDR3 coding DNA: TGTGCCAGCTGTCAAGAGTGGAGGATGAAGAATAGCAATCAGCCCCAGCATTTT. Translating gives CASCQEWRMKNSNQPQHF.